This T cell receptor beta chain was retrieved from a study of blood T cell repertoires in COVID-19. Clones were sequenced by immunoSEQ multiplex PCR, and TCRdb holds only the in-frame ones, with some missing. In the table there are over 45,000 clones, around 82% of which are singletons. Germline V lookup: CDR1 SEHNR, CDR2 FQNEAQ (reference sequence). With 3 bases clipped from V and 7 bases from J, the junction kept 4 bases outside the gene matches. The CDR3 extends over 16 amino acids. This clonotype was obtained from a woman of 80 years or more with acute or convalescent COVID-19. The V and J genes are TRBV7-9 and TRBJ2-1; the match to TRBD2 covers 15 bases. The sequencing input was peripheral blood. The CDR3 here is CASSFWTSGRENEQFF. The CDR3 DNA reads as TGTGCCAGCAGCTTTTGGACTAGCGGGAGGGAAAATGAGCAGTTCTTC.